What follows describes a single T cell receptor beta chain. This sample stems from a study of blood T cell repertoires in COVID-19. About the study: Researchers got acute and convalescent COVID-19 samples from the United States, Italy and Spain. T cells, B-cell-depleted T cells, or PBMCs supplied cDNA or gDNA.

Source study methods: Nucleated cell counts were estimated from reference gene primer amplification. Profiling relied on immunoSEQ multiplex PCR, and the TCRdb table lists in-frame clones only, not all of them. D and trimming were read from the DNA, whereas the V and J calls and clone size are those reported in that table. The sample has fewer than 55,000 clones; about 81% are singletons. The sequenced material came from peripheral blood. The sequence was obtained from a man aged 50 to 60 with acute or convalescent COVID-19.

CDR3 nucleotides: TGCGCCAGCAGCTTACCGGGACTAGCGGGAGCCGAGCAGTACTTC. It translates to CASSLPGLAGAEQYF. This chain joins TRBV5-1 and TRBJ2-7, with 14 positions matching TRBD2. Looked up from germline, CDR1 is SGHRS and CDR2 is YFSETQ. V gave up 2 bases and J gave up 6 bases; unmatched junction bases: 4. The CDR3 runs 15 residues.